The 19 T cell receptor beta chains given below trace back to one sample, sequenced in a study of T cell repertoires in cytomegalovirus infection. A single record per CDR3 protein comes from TCRdb applying MiXCR to the reads. The data show just under 300,000 distinct CDR3 sequences, with about 9.2% seen just once and approximately 2.3% held by the top ten. What was sequenced was PBMCs. Every receptor here comes from a human donor in good health (CMV status not recorded). Some clones in this sample may be carry-over from other donors' samples.

This clonotype was found many times. The chain has TRBV28 and TRBJ2-1; TRBD1 aligns across 10 bases. Germline assignment: CDR1 MDHEN and CDR2 SYDVKM. The CDR3 has 15 residues. V lost 6 bases, J lost 1 base, and 3 bases stayed unmatched. The CDR3 here is CASRTGGWSYNEQFF. The CDR3 DNA reads as TGTGCCAGCAGGACAGGGGGCTGGTCCTACAATGAGCAGTTCTTC.

As to this clonotype: A much larger clone sits a single nucleotide away, making a read error possible. The V and J genes are TRBV29-1 and TRBJ1-2; D gene unclear. The CDR3 is 9 amino acids. CDR1 and CDR2 (germline): SQVTM, ANQGSEA. The V gene lost 3 bases and the J gene lost 8 bases, with 4 bases spanning the gap. The CDR3, as DNA: TGCAGCGTTGATGAGGGCTACACCTTC. As protein: CSVDEGYTF.

This clonotype was counted many times. The chain has TRBV28 and TRBJ2-5, with D tentatively TRBD1 (5 bases). V was cut by 4 bases and J by 0 bases, with 9 bases left in between. Germline CDR1 is MDHEN and CDR2 is SYDVKM. This CDR3 is built from 14 residues. This CDR3 reads CASSSNRNQETQYF. Written as DNA, the CDR3 is TGTGCCAGCAGTTCGAACAGGAACCAAGAGACCCAGTACTTC. Together with reference TRBV28 and TRBJ2-5, the CDR3 gives the full variable domain: DVKVTQSSRYLVKRTGEKVFLECVQDMDHENMFWYRQDPGLGLRLIYFSYDVKMKEKGDIPEGYSVSREKKERFSLILESASTNQTSMYLCASSSNRNQETQYFGPGTRLLVL.

At least ten counts were recorded for this clonotype. V gene TRBV7-2 combines with J gene TRBJ2-5; 8 nucleotides agree with TRBD2. The CDR3 runs 17 residues. V lost 8 bases, J lost 5 bases, and 19 bases stayed unmatched. Germline V gene sequence: CDR1 SGHTA, CDR2 FQGNSA. The CDR3 loop is CASHSRVRGGVMETQYF. In nucleotides, the CDR3 is TGTGCCAGCCACTCTAGGGTCCGGGGGGGGGTGATGGAGACCCAGTACTTC.

This clonotype turned up a few times. The CDR3 bases are TGCAGCGTTGAAGATCCCCCCGGGGCAGATACGCAGTATTTT. Encoded protein: CSVEDPPGADTQYF. The chain has TRBV29-1 and TRBJ2-3; tentative D call: TRBD2 (5 bases). CDR3 length: 14 amino acids. Germline V gives CDR1 SQVTM, CDR2 ANQGSEA. V gave up 0 bases and J gave up 4 bases, with 11 bases separating them.

This clonotype was found many times. The chain uses TRBV10-3 and TRBJ1-5; D is uncertain. CDR3 size: 11 residues. Looked up from germline, CDR1 is ENHRY and CDR2 is SYGVKD. The V gene lost 8 bases and the J gene lost 4 bases, with 6 bases spanning the gap. The CDR3 here is CAIEINQPQHF. For the CDR3, the DNA is TGTGCCATCGAAATAAATCAGCCCCAGCATTTT.

In its sample, this clonotype was seen many times. The chain joins TRBV7-3 to TRBJ1-1; D is perhaps TRBD1 (6 bases). The CDR3 consists of 14 residues. Trimming took off 2 bases at V and 3 bases at J, with 10 bases between the two ends. Germline CDR1 reads SGHTA; CDR2 reads FQGTGA. The CDR3 bases are TGTGCCAGCAGCTTAGCAGGGGCCGACACTGAAGCTTTCTTT. Amino acid sequence: CASSLAGADTEAFF. Full variable domain (remainder filled in from reference TRBV7-3 and TRBJ1-1): GAGVSQTPSNKVTEKGKYVELRCDPISGHTALYWYRQSLGQGPEFLIYFQGTGAADDSGLPNDRFFAVRPEGSVSTLKIQRTERGDSAVYLCASSLAGADTEAFFGQGTRLTVV.

V is TRBV12-3 or TRBV12-4 and J is TRBJ2-1; 11 bases are a match to TRBD1. This CDR3 is 15 amino acids long. Losses at the gene ends were 3 bases for V and 9 bases for J; bases not matched to a gene: 7. In nucleotides, the CDR3 is TGTGCCAGCAGTTTCCGGGACAGGGGGTTCGGTGAGCAGTTCTTC. This gives the protein CASSFRDRGFGEQFF.

The V call is TRBV5-5, the J call TRBJ1-1; the D is unclear. CDR3 length equals 15 residues. CDR1 and CDR2 from the germline V gene are SGHKS and YYEKEE (reference sequence). Trimming took off 4 bases at V and 1 base at J, with 14 bases between the two ends. The CDR3: CASSQRVYGNTEAFF. DNA of the CDR3: TGTGCCAGCAGCCAAAGGGTTTACGGGAACACTGAAGCTTTCTTT.

This chain connects TRBV9 to TRBJ1-2; D uncertain. Germline V gene data show CDR1 as SGDLS and CDR2 as YYNGEE. The CDR3 loop spans 14 amino acids. The V end was cut by 6 bases, the J end by 3 bases, with 15 bases between. The CDR3 reads CASTPLGPDYGYTF. The CDR3 DNA reads as TGTGCCAGCACGCCATTAGGTCCGGACTATGGCTACACCTTC.

This clonotype was seen ten or more times. The gene calls are TRBV7-9 and TRBJ2-5, with 7 nucleotides matching TRBD2. The J segment lost 4 bases and the V segment lost 6 bases, leaving 5 bases of the junction unmatched. The length of the CDR3 is 13 residues. Germline V lookup: CDR1 SEHNR, CDR2 FQNEAQ (reference sequence). Written as DNA, the CDR3 is TGTGCCAGCAGACGGGGGGTCATAGAGACCCAGTACTTC. Protein product: CASRRGVIETQYF.

This clonotype was seen a few times. The V call is TRBV2, the J call TRBJ1-4; D is possibly TRBD1 (5 bases). V lost 2 bases and J 8 bases, leaving 9 bases between the germline ends. There are 13 residues in the CDR3. Germline loops: CDR1 SNHLY, CDR2 FYNNEI. CDR3 DNA sequence: TGTGCCAGCAGTGAACAGGGTTACGAAAAACTGTTTTTT. It translates to CASSEQGYEKLFF.

In regard to this clonotype: The junction and the germline gene differ at one end; a read error may be behind it. The chain joins TRBV9 to TRBJ2-5, with TRBD2 identical over 9 bases. This CDR3 region has 13 residues. CDR1 SGDLS and CDR2 YYNGEE come from the germline V gene. The DNA for the CDR3 is TGTGCCAGCAGTAGTAGCGGGGGCTCTCCCCAATACTTC. The encoded protein is CASSSSGGSPQYF.

In its sample, this clonotype was seen a few times. The chain recombines TRBV7-9 with TRBJ1-1; 8 nucleotides align to TRBD1. V gave up 6 bases and J gave up 1 base; unmatched junction bases: 7. The CDR3 sequence is 15 residues long. Germline values: CDR1 SEHNR, CDR2 FQNEAQ (reference sequence). CDR3 loop: CASRSTGGENTEAFF. Here the CDR3 DNA reads TGTGCCAGCAGATCTACAGGGGGAGAGAACACTGAAGCTTTCTTT. Based on the CDR3 plus reference TRBV7-9 and TRBJ1-1, the full variable domain is DTGVSQNPRHKITKRGQNVTFRCDPISEHNRLYWYRQTLGQGPEFLTYFQNEAQLEKSRLLSDRFSAERPKGSFSTLEIQRTEQGDSAMYLCASRSTGGENTEAFFGQGTRLTVV.

There are a few counts of this clonotype. The V and J genes are TRBV28 and TRBJ2-5; 13 bases line up with TRBD2. This CDR3 is 16 amino acids long. Germline CDR1 MDHEN, CDR2 SYDVKM. V trimming: 5 bases; J trimming: 2 bases; junction bases outside the gene matches: 5. For the CDR3, the DNA is TGTGCCAGCAGTACATCGGGACTAGCGGGGCAAGAGACCCAGTACTTC. It yields the protein CASSTSGLAGQETQYF.

This chain uses TRBV9 with TRBJ2-5; D uncertain. The V gene's germline CDR1 is SGDLS and CDR2 YYNGEE. The CDR3 sequence is 13 residues long. V was cut by 0 bases and J by 4 bases, with 7 bases left in between. CDR3: CASSVGSRETQYF. The CDR3, as DNA: TGTGCCAGCAGCGTAGGCAGTCGAGAGACCCAGTACTTC.

Only a few counts were recorded for this clonotype. The chain joins TRBV12-3 or TRBV12-4 to TRBJ2-1; TRBD2 is a possible D gene (5 bases). The CDR3 is 17 amino acids. Trimming removed 6 bases from V and 3 bases from J, with 21 bases in between. The CDR3 protein is CASSLGQARGRYNEQFF. The DNA for the CDR3 is TGTGCCAGCAGCCTCGGTCAGGCCCGGGGTCGCTACAATGAGCAGTTCTTC.

At least ten counts were recorded for this clonotype. The chain uses TRBV5-1 and TRBJ2-6; no reliable D call. This CDR3 region has 17 residues. Germline loops: CDR1 SGHRS, CDR2 YFSETQ. V was shortened by 0 bases and J by 0 bases, with 10 bases between the two germline ends. CDR3 region: CASSLGLITSGANVLTF. The CDR3 DNA reads TGCGCCAGCAGCTTGGGACTTATAACCTCTGGGGCCAACGTCCTGACTTTC.

This clonotype has a count of ten or more. The V and J genes are TRBV20-1 and TRBJ1-2; TRBD1 matches 7 bases. Germline assignment: CDR1 DFQATT and CDR2 SNEGSKA (reference sequence). This CDR3 region has 12 residues. The CDR3 nucleotides are TGCGTCACAGGGGAAAACACCTATGGCTACACCTTC. The encoded protein is CVTGENTYGYTF.